This record looks at one TCR beta chain sequence and its context. This sample was included in a study of shared clonotypes between healthy human individuals. Naive-designated CD8 cells lacked CD45RO, were positively enriched for CCR7, and omitted terminally differentiated effector memory CD45RA+ cells. For every subset, genomic DNA was evenly distributed across several immunoSEQ plates. Authors' processing steps: From ImmunoSEQ came sequences covering only the junction and carrying no quality scores, so filtering differed. The assay was immunoSEQ multiplex PCR, and TCRdb's table has in-frame clones only and misses some. That table is the source of V, J and clone size, and D and trimming were worked out from the DNA. The repertoire includes about 2 million clones, roughly 94% of them detected once, and 1.2% sits in the top ten. The CDR3 has 14 residues. Deletions cut 6 bases from V and 7 bases from J, with 13 bases between. The germline CDR1 and CDR2 sequences are MDHEN and SYDVKM.

The receptor was isolated from a man aged 18-30 years in good health. The genes are TRBV28 and TRBJ1-6; D gene ambiguous. The source material was naive CD8+ T cells sorted from blood. The CDR3 nucleotides read TGTGCCAGCAGGGAGGACGGAGGAAATTCACCCCTCCACTTT. It is translated as CASREDGGNSPLHF.